The present T cell receptor (beta chain) was sequenced within a study of cytomegalovirus exposure and HLA in healthy donors. About the research overall: Of all 380 or so donors who were genotyped, 81% belonged to the Caucasian-associated ancestry cluster.

Note on this clone: What it binds is not known.

General study results and limits: Reports showed the classifier diagnosing cytomegalovirus status with high specificity and sensitivity. When analyzed later, a missense DCLRE1C variant was found to be linked to TCR beta V- and J-gene trimming.

The primer mix had 60 Vbeta and 13 Jbeta primers. Measured with immunoSEQ multiplex PCR; TCRdb has only the in-frame clones, and not every one. The top ten clones hold roughly 1.3% of a sample with 160,000 or so clones, around four fifths of them seen once. The germline V and J ends were trimmed by 5 bases and 2 bases, with 11 bases remaining between them. Germline V gene data show CDR1 as SSHAT and CDR2 as FNYEAQ (reference sequence). This CDR3 is 14 amino acids long. This TCR derives from a woman aged 50 to 60 in good health and CMV-seronegative. The sample consisted of PBMCs. The chain combines TRBV7-7 with TRBJ2-3; D is uncertain. The CDR3 here is CASSPLQSTDTQYF. CDR3 coding DNA: TGTGCCAGCAGCCCTTTGCAGTCCACAGATACGCAGTATTTT.